The source of this TCR beta chain is a study of T cell repertoires in cytomegalovirus infection. General observations from the study: Clonotypes of TCR beta that were HLA-C-restricted and CMV-specific dominated the ex vivo response.

This clonotype was counted at least ten times. Its specificity is not known. Trimming stripped 1 base from V and 9 bases from J, with 7 bases between. This CDR3 comprises 12 residues. Germline V gene sequence: CDR1 SGHVS, CDR2 FQNEAQ. TCRdb reprocessed the reads via MiXCR and lists one record per CDR3 protein. This sample yields fewer than 1,000,000 distinct CDR3 sequences, of which more than 25% are seen a single time; about 14% belongs to the top ten. The material sequenced was cultured CD8+ T cells from PBMCs, taken from culture after CMV antigen stimulation. This rearrangement joins TRBV7-8 to TRBJ2-1; unclear D gene. This TCR derives from a human donor in good health (CMV status not recorded). Some clones in this sample may be carry-over from other donors' samples. This CDR3 reads CASSLGRVEQFF. CDR3 DNA: TGTGCCAGCAGCTTAGGTAGGGTTGAGCAGTTCTTC. The full variable domain, in which reference TRBV7-8 and TRBJ2-1 provide the parts outside the CDR3, is GAGVSQSPRYKVAKRGQDVALRCDPISGHVSLFWYQQALGQGPEFLTYFQNEAQLDKSGLPSDRFFAERPEGSVSTLKIQRTQQEDSAVYLCASSLGRVEQFFGPGTRLTVL.